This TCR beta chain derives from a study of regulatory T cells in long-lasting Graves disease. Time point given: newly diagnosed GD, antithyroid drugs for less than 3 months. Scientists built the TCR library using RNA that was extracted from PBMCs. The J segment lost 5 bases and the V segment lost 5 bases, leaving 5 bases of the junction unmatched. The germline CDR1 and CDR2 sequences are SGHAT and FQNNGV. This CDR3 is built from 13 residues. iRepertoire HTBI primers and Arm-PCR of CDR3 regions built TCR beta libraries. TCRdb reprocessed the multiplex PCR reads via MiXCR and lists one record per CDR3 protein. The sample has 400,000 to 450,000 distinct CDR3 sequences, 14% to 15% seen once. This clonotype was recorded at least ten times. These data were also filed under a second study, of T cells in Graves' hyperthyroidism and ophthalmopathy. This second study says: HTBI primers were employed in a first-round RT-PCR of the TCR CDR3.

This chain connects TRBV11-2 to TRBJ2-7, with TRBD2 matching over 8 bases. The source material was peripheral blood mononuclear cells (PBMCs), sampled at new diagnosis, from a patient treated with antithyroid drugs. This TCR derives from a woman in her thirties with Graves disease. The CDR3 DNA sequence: TGTGCCAGCAGCCGGGGGGGGAACAACGAGCAGTACTTC. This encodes CASSRGGNNEQYF. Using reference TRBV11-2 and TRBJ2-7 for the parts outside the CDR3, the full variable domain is EAGVAQSPRYKIIEKRQSVAFWCNPISGHATLYWYQQILGQGPKLLIQFQNNGVVDDSQLPKDRFSAERLKGVDSTLKIQPAKLEDSAVYLCASSRGGNNEQYFGPGTRLTVT.